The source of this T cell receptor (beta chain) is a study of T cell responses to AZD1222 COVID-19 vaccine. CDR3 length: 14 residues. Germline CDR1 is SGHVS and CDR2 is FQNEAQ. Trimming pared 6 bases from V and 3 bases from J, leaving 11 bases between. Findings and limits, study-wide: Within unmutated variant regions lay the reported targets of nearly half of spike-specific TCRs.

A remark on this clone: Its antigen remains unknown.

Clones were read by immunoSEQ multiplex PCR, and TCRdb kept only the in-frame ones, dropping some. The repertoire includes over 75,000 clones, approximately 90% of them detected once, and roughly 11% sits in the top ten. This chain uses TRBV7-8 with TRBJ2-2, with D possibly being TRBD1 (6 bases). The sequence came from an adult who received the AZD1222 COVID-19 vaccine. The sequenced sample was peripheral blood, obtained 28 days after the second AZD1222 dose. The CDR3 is CASSQQGYTGELFF. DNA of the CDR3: TGTGCCAGCAGTCAACAGGGTTACACCGGGGAGCTGTTTTTT.